This T cell receptor (beta chain) was found in a study of cytomegalovirus exposure and HLA in healthy donors. About the research overall: Across 350 to 400 genotyped donors, around 80% landed in the Caucasian-associated ancestry cluster. Regarding the study as a whole: Available immune exposure information covered CMV serostatus only. In a later analysis, parvovirus B19, influenza, CMV and Epstein-Barr virus appeared linked to several top co-occurrence clusters. TRBV6-2, TRBV6-3 and some other V segments were excluded as indistinguishable.

The PCR contained 60 Vbeta and 13 Jbeta primers. The protocol was immunoSEQ multiplex PCR, while the TCRdb copy is restricted to in-frame clones and leaves out a portion. The sample lists some 130,000 clones, approximately 85% occurring once. Per germline, CDR1 LNHDA and CDR2 SQIVND (reference sequence). V shed 9 bases and J shed 8 bases, with 13 bases lying between them. This CDR3 has 11 amino acids. Comments on this clone: Its antigen is not identified.

The sequenced sample consisted of PBMCs. This TCR was recovered from a woman aged 25-40 years in good health and CMV-seropositive. The J gene is TRBJ1-2, the V gene TRBV19; the D gene is possibly TRBD1 (5 bases). This chain's CDR3 is CARTGPSGYTF. DNA of the CDR3: TGTGCCAGAACAGGTCCTTCCGGCTACACCTTC.